These 29 T cell receptor beta chains originate from one sample sequenced in a study of T cell responses to AZD1222 COVID-19 vaccine. Using immunoSEQ multiplex PCR, the repertoire was profiled, and TCRdb retains in-frame clones only, with some absent. The sample shows tens of thousands of clones, approximately 90% of them seen only once. The sequences come from peripheral blood, collected on day 0 of AZD1222 vaccination. These TCRs come from an adult in good health.

The J gene is TRBJ2-2, the V gene TRBV10-3; 8 positions agree with TRBD1. Germline values: CDR1 ENHRY, CDR2 SYGVKD. V was pared by 2 bases and J by 7 bases, with 12 bases of the junction left unmatched. The CDR3 has 17 residues. This CDR3 is CAISEPGQGELYGELFF. CDR3 DNA: TGTGCCATCAGTGAGCCCGGACAGGGAGAGTTGTACGGGGAGCTGTTTTTT.

The rearrangement links TRBV14 to TRBJ2-1; 13 bases map to TRBD2. Germline CDR1 is SGHDN and CDR2 is FVKESK. The CDR3 has 17 residues. The trim removed 4 bases at V and 8 bases at J, leaving 11 bases unmatched. The CDR3 sequence is CASSLGVWTSGRYEQFF. CDR3 DNA sequence: TGTGCCAGCAGCCTAGGGGTGTGGACTAGCGGGAGATATGAGCAGTTCTTC.

V gene TRBV28 combines with J gene TRBJ1-1; perhaps TRBD1 as D (5 bases). Trimming cost V 3 bases and J 5 bases, with 19 bases left between them. This CDR3 contains 16 residues. Germline V gives CDR1 MDHEN, CDR2 SYDVKM. Here the CDR3 reads CASSFLSPGRGTEAFF. The CDR3 nucleotides are TGTGCCAGCAGTTTCCTCTCTCCAGGGAGAGGGACTGAAGCTTTCTTT.

The rearrangement uses TRBV30 and TRBJ1-2; 8 nucleotides agree with TRBD1. J lost 4 bases, V lost 4 bases, and 2 bases had no gene match. The CDR3 sequence is 12 residues long. Germline values: CDR1 GTSNPN, CDR2 SVGIG (reference sequence). The CDR3 reads CAWTGGGYGYTF. As DNA, the CDR3 is TGTGCCTGGACAGGGGGCGGCTATGGCTACACCTTC.

The chain has TRBV24-1 and TRBJ2-1; TRBD1 matches at 7 bases. CDR1 is KGHDR, CDR2 SFDVKD, per germline. V lost 7 bases, J lost 8 bases, and 10 bases stayed unmatched. The CDR3 is 14 residues long. The DNA of the CDR3 is TGTGCCACCAGCCAAGACACAGGGGTCGATGAGCAGTTCTTC. This gives the protein CATSQDTGVDEQFF.

The J gene is TRBJ2-5, the V gene TRBV7-8; D is undetermined. CDR1 and CDR2 from the germline V gene are SGHVS and FQNEAQ. CDR3 size: 12 residues. V lost 5 bases and J 5 bases, leaving 9 bases between the germline ends. As DNA, the CDR3 is TGTGCCAGCAGCCGATACGCGGAGACCCAGTACTTC. Its protein is CASSRYAETQYF. The full variable domain, with the rest looked up from reference TRBV7-8 and TRBJ2-5, is GAGVSQSPRYKVAKRGQDVALRCDPISGHVSLFWYQQALGQGPEFLTYFQNEAQLDKSGLPSDRFFAERPEGSVSTLKIQRTQQEDSAVYLCASSRYAETQYFGPGTRLLVL.

The chain carries TRBV6-2 or TRBV6-3 and TRBJ1-1, with D uncertain. CDR1 and CDR2 (germline): MNHEY, SVGEGT. CDR3 length: 17 amino acids. The V gene lost 2 bases and the J gene lost 0 bases, with 16 bases spanning the gap. The chain's CDR3 is CASSYARSENMNTEAFF. The CDR3 DNA reads TGTGCCAGCAGTTACGCCCGCAGTGAGAACATGAACACTGAAGCTTTCTTT.

The chain uses TRBV5-5 and TRBJ1-5; D remains unclear. Germline CDR1 reads SGHKS; CDR2 reads YYEKEE (reference sequence). The CDR3 runs 15 residues. The ends were cut back, 4 bases at V and 5 bases at J, with 16 bases in the middle. This CDR3 is CASSQRTTEDQPQHF. CDR3 DNA sequence: TGTGCCAGCAGCCAACGGACCACAGAAGATCAGCCCCAGCATTTT.

The chain has TRBV10-2 and TRBJ2-5; D not resolved. CDR1 is WSHSY, CDR2 SAAADI, per germline. Trimming stripped 6 bases from V and 4 bases from J, with 6 bases between. This CDR3 has 11 residues. The CDR3 region has the DNA TGCGCCAGCAGCCCCGCAGAGACCCAGTACTTC. This codes for CASSPAETQYF.

The rearrangement uses TRBV10-3 and TRBJ2-5; tentative D call: TRBD1 (6 bases). The CDR3 contains 15 residues. V lost 3 bases and J lost 4, with 15 bases in between. Per the germline V gene, CDR1 is ENHRY and CDR2 is SYGVKD. The CDR3 bases are TGTGCCATCAGTGACTGGGACCGAGGGGGAGAGACCCAGTACTTC. Translated, it gives CAISDWDRGGETQYF.

The chain combines TRBV15 with TRBJ2-5; D is tentatively TRBD1 or TRBD2 (5 bases each). Germline assignment: CDR1 LNHNV and CDR2 YYDKDF (reference sequence). This CDR3 has 14 residues. V lost 2 bases to trimming and J lost 3 bases, with 10 bases between them. CDR3 DNA sequence: TGTGCCACCAGCAGACGGGACGGTGAAGAGACCCAGTACTTC. It codes for CATSRRDGEETQYF.

This chain links TRBV6-6 with TRBJ1-5; the D gene is possibly TRBD1 (6 bases). The CDR3 is made up of 17 amino acids. V gave up 5 bases and J gave up 1 base, with 18 bases separating them. Germline-derived CDR1 and CDR2 are MNHNY and SVGAGI (reference sequence). CDR3: CASSPLWGAGSNQPQHF. The DNA of the CDR3 is TGTGCCAGCAGTCCCCTATGGGGGGCAGGAAGCAATCAGCCCCAGCATTTT.

The table lists this clone with a count of one. The rearrangement links TRBV15 to TRBJ2-3; D ambiguous. CDR3 size: 14 residues. Germline CDR1 is LNHNV and CDR2 is YYDKDF (reference sequence). The germline V and J ends were trimmed by 0 bases and 8 bases, with 12 bases remaining between them. CDR3 coding DNA: TGTGCCACCAGCAGAGATAGGGCGGACGTTACGCAGTATTTT. This sequence encodes CATSRDRADVTQYF.

CDR3 loop: CARSLVFVKWLAGTYEQYF. CDR3 sequence (DNA): TGTGCCAGAAGCTTGGTCTTTGTTAAGTGGCTAGCGGGCACCTACGAGCAGTACTTC. This chain joins TRBV5-3 and TRBJ2-7; 8 nucleotides match TRBD2. TRBV5-3 is an open reading frame whose function is uncertain. The CDR3 is 19 residues long. Trimming cost V 0 bases and J 2 bases; bases outside gene matches: 16.

The chain has TRBV4-3 and TRBJ2-2; D ambiguous. The CDR3 sequence is 15 residues long. CDR1 is LGHNA, CDR2 YSLEER, per germline. V lost 4 bases, J lost 0 bases, and 9 bases lay in between. CDR3 bases: TGCGCCAGCAGCCCCCGCATTGCGAACACCGGGGAGCTGTTTTTT. The encoded protein is CASSPRIANTGELFF.

This chain connects TRBV6-1 to TRBJ1-5; D gene ambiguous. Per germline, CDR1 MNHNS and CDR2 SASEGT. The CDR3 spans 16 residues. Trimming pared 2 bases from V and 0 bases from J, leaving 11 bases between. CDR3: CASSEPSMYSNQPQHF. The DNA for the CDR3 is TGTGCCAGCAGTGAACCCTCCATGTATAGCAATCAGCCCCAGCATTTT.

The chain combines TRBV5-1 with TRBJ2-7, with TRBD1 matching 7 bases. Germline CDR1 is SGHRS and CDR2 is YFSETQ. This CDR3 is 16 amino acids long. The V and J ends lost 0 bases and 4 bases, in that order; junction bases with no gene match: 10. The CDR3 sequence: CASSLELLTGDYEQYF. CDR3 nucleotide sequence: TGCGCCAGCAGCTTGGAACTCCTAACAGGGGATTACGAGCAGTACTTC.

The chain joins TRBV9 to TRBJ1-3; D uncertain. The germline V gene encodes CDR1 SGDLS and CDR2 YYNGEE. V was clipped by 0 bases and J by 2 bases, with 6 bases between them. The CDR3 contains 14 residues. The CDR3 nucleotides read TGTGCCAGCAGCGTAGCCACAACTGGAAACACCATATATTTT. Its translation: CASSVATTGNTIYF.

This clone occurred once. The chain has TRBV11-2 and TRBJ2-1; 11 positions match TRBD2. Germline-derived CDR1 and CDR2 are SGHAT and FQNNGV. This CDR3 comprises 16 residues. J was trimmed by 2 bases and V by 2 bases; bases with no gene match: 2. The chain's CDR3 is CASSLLAGGTYNEQFF. The CDR3 nucleotides are TGTGCCAGCAGCTTATTAGCGGGAGGGACCTACAATGAGCAGTTCTTC. The entire variable domain, with the rest obtained from reference TRBV11-2 and TRBJ2-1, is as follows: EAGVAQSPRYKIIEKRQSVAFWCNPISGHATLYWYQQILGQGPKLLIQFQNNGVVDDSQLPKDRFSAERLKGVDSTLKIQPAKLEDSAVYLCASSLLAGGTYNEQFFGPGTRLTVL.

The chain links TRBV4-2 to TRBJ2-7; 8 bases agree with TRBD2. Germline CDR1 LGHNA, CDR2 YNFKEQ. Trimming cost V 7 bases and J 0 bases; bases outside gene matches: 2. CDR3 length: 13 amino acids. CDR3 DNA sequence: TGTGCCAGCAAGCTAGCGGGCTCCTACGAGCAGTACTTC. As protein: CASKLAGSYEQYF.

This chain links TRBV19 with TRBJ2-7; 8 bases match TRBD1. This CDR3 contains 14 residues. Per the germline V gene, CDR1 is LNHDA and CDR2 is SQIVND (reference sequence). V dropped 5 bases and J dropped 2; count of bases not matched to a gene: 5. CDR3 region: CASSGGTGPYEQYF. In DNA form, the CDR3 reads TGTGCCAGTAGTGGCGGGACAGGTCCCTACGAGCAGTACTTC.

J is TRBJ2-7 and V is TRBV5-4; D may be TRBD1 (6 bases). The V end lost 2 bases, the J end lost 2 bases, and 14 bases lay between the germline ends. Germline loops: CDR1 SGHNT, CDR2 YYREEE (reference sequence). The CDR3 spans 15 residues. The CDR3 is CASSFRGPQAYEQYF. CDR3 in DNA: TGTGCCAGCAGCTTCAGGGGACCGCAGGCCTACGAGCAGTACTTC.

V is TRBV18 and J is TRBJ1-5, with TRBD1 matching over 8 bases. In germline, CDR1 is KGHSH, CDR2 LQKENI. With 2 bases clipped from V and 2 bases from J, the junction kept 2 bases outside the gene matches. This CDR3 region has 15 residues. This chain's CDR3 is CASSPSTGGNQPQHF. As DNA, the CDR3 is TGTGCCAGCTCACCATCGACAGGGGGCAATCAGCCCCAGCATTTT.

The chain couples TRBV11-1 to TRBJ2-7; 10 bases map to TRBD2. Per the germline V gene, CDR1 is SGHAT and CDR2 is FQDESV (reference sequence). This CDR3 has 15 residues. V dropped 7 bases and J dropped 3; count of bases not matched to a gene: 9. CDR3 protein: CASIDSGRNIYEQYF. CDR3 in DNA: TGTGCCAGCATCGATAGCGGGAGGAATATCTACGAGCAGTACTTC.

The rearrangement links TRBV28 to TRBJ1-2; 8 nucleotides agree with TRBD1. The length of the CDR3 is 13 residues. CDR1 is MDHEN, CDR2 SYDVKM, per germline. With V trimmed by 6 bases and J by 4 bases, 4 bases remained unmatched. CDR3: CASRTGGGYGYTF. CDR3 coding DNA: TGTGCCAGCAGAACAGGGGGGGGCTATGGCTACACCTTC.

V is TRBV27 and J is TRBJ2-7; D not resolved. Germline V gives CDR1 MNHEY, CDR2 SMNVEV (reference sequence). The CDR3 covers 14 residues. The V end lost 0 bases, the J end lost 0 bases, and 6 bases lay between the germline ends. In DNA, the CDR3 is TGTGCCAGCAGTTTATCCCAGCACTCCTACGAGCAGTACTTC. Its protein is CASSLSQHSYEQYF.

This sequence joins TRBV27 and TRBJ2-7, with 10 bases matching TRBD1. Germline CDR1 reads MNHEY; CDR2 reads SMNVEV (reference sequence). Trimming cost V 2 bases and J 3 bases; bases outside gene matches: 7. The CDR3 consists of 16 residues. For the CDR3, the DNA is TGTGCCAGCAGTTTAAGTCCAAGGACAGGGGGCTACGAGCAGTACTTC. Its protein product is CASSLSPRTGGYEQYF.

This clone has just one count. The genes are TRBV5-1 and TRBJ2-1; TRBD2 aligns across 10 bases. Looked up from germline, CDR1 is SGHRS and CDR2 is YFSETQ. This CDR3 is built from 16 residues. The V and J ends lost 0 bases and 0 bases, in that order; junction bases with no gene match: 0. CDR3: CASSLGLAGSYNEQFF. In DNA, the CDR3 is TGCGCCAGCAGCTTGGGACTAGCGGGCTCCTACAATGAGCAGTTCTTC. Full variable domain (outside the CDR3, taken from reference TRBV5-1 and TRBJ2-1): KAGVTQTPRYLIKTRGQQVTLSCSPISGHRSVSWYQQTPGQGLQFLFEYFSETQRNKGNFPGRFSGRQFSNSRSEMNVSTLELGDSALYLCASSLGLAGSYNEQFFGPGTRLTVL.

This chain connects TRBV5-4 to TRBJ2-1; no definite D call. V lost 4 bases and J lost 5, with 10 bases in between. From germline, CDR1 is SGHNT and CDR2 YYREEE (reference sequence). CDR3 size: 13 residues. CDR3 sequence: CASSLGPDNEQFF. In DNA, the CDR3 is TGTGCCAGCAGCCTGGGCCCGGACAATGAGCAGTTCTTC.